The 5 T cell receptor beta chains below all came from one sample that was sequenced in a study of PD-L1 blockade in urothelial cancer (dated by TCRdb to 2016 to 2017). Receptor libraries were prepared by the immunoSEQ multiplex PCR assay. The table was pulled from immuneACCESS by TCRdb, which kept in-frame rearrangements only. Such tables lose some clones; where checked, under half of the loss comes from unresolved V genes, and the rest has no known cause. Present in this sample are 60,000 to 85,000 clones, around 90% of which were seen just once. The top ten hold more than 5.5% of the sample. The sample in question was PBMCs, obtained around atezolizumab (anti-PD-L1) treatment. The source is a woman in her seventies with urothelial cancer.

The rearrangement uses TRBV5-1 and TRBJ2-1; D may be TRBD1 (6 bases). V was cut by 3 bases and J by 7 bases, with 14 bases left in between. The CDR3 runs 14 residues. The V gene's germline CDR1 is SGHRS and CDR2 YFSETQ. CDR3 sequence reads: CASSSKQGQNEQFF. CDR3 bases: TGCGCCAGCAGCTCCAAACAGGGTCAGAATGAGCAGTTCTTC. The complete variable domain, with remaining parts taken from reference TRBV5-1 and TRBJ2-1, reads KAGVTQTPRYLIKTRGQQVTLSCSPISGHRSVSWYQQTPGQGLQFLFEYFSETQRNKGNFPGRFSGRQFSNSRSEMNVSTLELGDSALYLCASSSKQGQNEQFFGPGTRLTVL.

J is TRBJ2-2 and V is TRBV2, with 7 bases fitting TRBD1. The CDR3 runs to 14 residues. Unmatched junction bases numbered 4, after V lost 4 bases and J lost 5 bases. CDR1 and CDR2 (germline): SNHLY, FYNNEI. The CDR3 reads CASSGQGLTGELFF. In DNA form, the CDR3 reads TGTGCCAGCAGTGGACAGGGATTGACCGGGGAGCTGTTTTTT. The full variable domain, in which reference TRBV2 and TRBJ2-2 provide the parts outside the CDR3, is EPEVTQTPSHQVTQMGQEVILRCVPISNHLYFYWYRQILGQKVEFLVSFYNNEISEKSEIFDDQFSVERPDGSNFTLKIRSTKLEDSAMYFCASSGQGLTGELFFGEGSRLTVL.

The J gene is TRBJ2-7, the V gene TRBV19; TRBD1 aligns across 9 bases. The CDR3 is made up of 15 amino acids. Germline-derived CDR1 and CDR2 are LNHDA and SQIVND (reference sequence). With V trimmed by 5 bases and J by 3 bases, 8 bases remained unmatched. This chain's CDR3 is CASSLRTGENYEQYF. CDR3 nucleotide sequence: TGTGCCAGTAGTTTAAGGACAGGGGAAAACTACGAGCAGTACTTC.

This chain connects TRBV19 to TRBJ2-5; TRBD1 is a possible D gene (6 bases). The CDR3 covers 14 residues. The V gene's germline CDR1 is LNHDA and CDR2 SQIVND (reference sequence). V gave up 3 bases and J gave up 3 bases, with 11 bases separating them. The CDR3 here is CASSIDRQKETQYF. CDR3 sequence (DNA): TGTGCCAGTAGTATTGACAGGCAAAAAGAGACCCAGTACTTC.

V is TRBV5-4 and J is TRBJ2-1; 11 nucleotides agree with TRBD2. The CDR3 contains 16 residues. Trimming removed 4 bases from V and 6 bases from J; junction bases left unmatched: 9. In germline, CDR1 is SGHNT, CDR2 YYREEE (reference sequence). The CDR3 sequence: CASSSLAGGPSNEQFF. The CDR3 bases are TGTGCCAGCAGCAGCTTAGCGGGAGGGCCCTCCAATGAGCAGTTCTTC.